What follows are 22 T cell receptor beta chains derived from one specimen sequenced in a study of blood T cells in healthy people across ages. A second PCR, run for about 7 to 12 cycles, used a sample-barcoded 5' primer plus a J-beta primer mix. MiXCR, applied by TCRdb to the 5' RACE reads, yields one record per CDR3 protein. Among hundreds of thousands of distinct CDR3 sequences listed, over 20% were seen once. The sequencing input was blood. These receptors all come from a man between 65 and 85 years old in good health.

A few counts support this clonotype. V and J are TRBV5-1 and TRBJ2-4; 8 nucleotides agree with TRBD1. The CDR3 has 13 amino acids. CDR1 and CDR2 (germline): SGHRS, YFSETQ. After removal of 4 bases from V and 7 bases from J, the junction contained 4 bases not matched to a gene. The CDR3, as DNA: TGCGCCAGCAGCAGAACAGGGGGGAACATTCAGTACTTC. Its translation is CASSRTGGNIQYF.

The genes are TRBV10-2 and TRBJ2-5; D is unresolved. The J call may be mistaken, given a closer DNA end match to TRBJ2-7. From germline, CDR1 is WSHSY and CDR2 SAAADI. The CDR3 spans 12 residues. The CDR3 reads CASSESEYEQYF. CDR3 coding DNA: TGCGCCAGCAGTGAGTCGGAATACGAGCAGTACTTC.

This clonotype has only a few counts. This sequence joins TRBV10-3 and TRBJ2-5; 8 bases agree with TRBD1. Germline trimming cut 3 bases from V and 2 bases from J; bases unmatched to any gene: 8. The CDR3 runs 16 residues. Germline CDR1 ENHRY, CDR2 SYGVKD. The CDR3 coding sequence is TGTGCCATCAGTGATCCGGGACAGGACACGCAAGAGACCCAGTACTTC. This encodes CAISDPGQDTQETQYF.

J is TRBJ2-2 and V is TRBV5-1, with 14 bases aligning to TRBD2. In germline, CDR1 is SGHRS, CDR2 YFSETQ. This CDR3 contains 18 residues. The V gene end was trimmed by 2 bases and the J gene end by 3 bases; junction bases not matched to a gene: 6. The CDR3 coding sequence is TGCGCCAGCAGCTTACGACTAGCGGGAGGGCCAGACACCGGGGAGCTGTTTTTT. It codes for CASSLRLAGGPDTGELFF.

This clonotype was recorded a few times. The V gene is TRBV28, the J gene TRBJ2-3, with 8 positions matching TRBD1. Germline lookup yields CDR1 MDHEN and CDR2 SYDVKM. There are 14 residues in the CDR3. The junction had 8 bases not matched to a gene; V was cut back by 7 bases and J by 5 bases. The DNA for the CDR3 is TGTGCCAGCAACCGACAGGGGATCAAAGATACGCAGTATTTT. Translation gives CASNRQGIKDTQYF.

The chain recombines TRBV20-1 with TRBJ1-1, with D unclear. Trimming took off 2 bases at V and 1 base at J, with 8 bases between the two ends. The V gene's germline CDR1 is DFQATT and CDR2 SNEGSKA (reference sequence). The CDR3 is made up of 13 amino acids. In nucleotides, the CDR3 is TGCAGTGCTAGAATCGGTCCGAACACTGAAGCTTTCTTT. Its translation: CSARIGPNTEAFF.

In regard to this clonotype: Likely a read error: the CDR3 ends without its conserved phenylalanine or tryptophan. The CDR3 sequence: CASSQDLVGYEQYY. The CDR3 DNA reads TGTGCCAGCAGCCAAGATCTCGTAGGCTACGAGCAGTACTAC. The chain combines TRBV14 with TRBJ2-7; D is uncertain. The CDR3 runs 14 residues. In germline, CDR1 is SGHDN, CDR2 FVKESK. The V gene lost 0 bases and the J gene lost 3 bases, with 9 bases spanning the gap.

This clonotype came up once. CDR3 nucleotide sequence: TGTGCCAGCAGTGAATACCGGGACTCTTCCTACGAGCAGTACTTC. Translated, it gives CASSEYRDSSYEQYF. The chain is built from TRBV6-1 and TRBJ2-7, with D possibly being TRBD2 (6 bases). The CDR3 sequence is 15 residues long. Trimming cost V 2 bases and J 1 base, with 12 bases left between them. Germline V CDR1 and CDR2: MNHNS, SASEGT.

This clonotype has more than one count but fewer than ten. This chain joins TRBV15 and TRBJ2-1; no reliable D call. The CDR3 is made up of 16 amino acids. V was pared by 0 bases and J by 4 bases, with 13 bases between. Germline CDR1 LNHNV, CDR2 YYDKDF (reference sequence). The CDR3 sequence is CATSRDRDLHYNEQFF. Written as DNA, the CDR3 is TGTGCCACCAGCAGAGATCGAGACTTACATTACAATGAGCAGTTCTTC.

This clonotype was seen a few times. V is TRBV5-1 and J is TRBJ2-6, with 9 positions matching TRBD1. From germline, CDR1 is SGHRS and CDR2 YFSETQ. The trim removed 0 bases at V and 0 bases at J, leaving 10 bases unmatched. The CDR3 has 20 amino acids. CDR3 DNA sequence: TGCGCCAGCAGCTTGGTTCCTCCGGGACAGGGCCTCTCTGGGGCCAACGTCCTGACTTTC. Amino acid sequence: CASSLVPPGQGLSGANVLTF.

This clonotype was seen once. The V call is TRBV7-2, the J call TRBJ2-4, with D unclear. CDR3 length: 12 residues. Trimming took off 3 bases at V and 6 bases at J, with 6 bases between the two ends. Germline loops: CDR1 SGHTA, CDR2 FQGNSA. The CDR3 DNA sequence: TGTGCCAGCAGCTTTCAACGAAACATTCAGTACTTC. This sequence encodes CASSFQRNIQYF.

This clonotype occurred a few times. DNA of the CDR3: TGTGCCAGCAGTTTAGTGAGCGGACCCGGGGCTTTCTTT. This translates into CASSLVSGPGAFF. The V and J genes are TRBV12-3 or TRBV12-4 and TRBJ1-1; D call uncertain. Between the trimmed V and J ends, which lost 1 base and 11 bases, there was a span of 14 bases. The CDR3 is made up of 13 amino acids.

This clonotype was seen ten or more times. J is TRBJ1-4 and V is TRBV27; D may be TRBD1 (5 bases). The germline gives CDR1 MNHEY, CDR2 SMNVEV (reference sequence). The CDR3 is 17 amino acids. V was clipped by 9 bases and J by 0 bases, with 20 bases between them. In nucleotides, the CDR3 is TGTGCCAGTAAAGTGGCAGGGCTAATCGCAACTAATGAAAAACTGTTTTTT. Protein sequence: CASKVAGLIATNEKLFF.

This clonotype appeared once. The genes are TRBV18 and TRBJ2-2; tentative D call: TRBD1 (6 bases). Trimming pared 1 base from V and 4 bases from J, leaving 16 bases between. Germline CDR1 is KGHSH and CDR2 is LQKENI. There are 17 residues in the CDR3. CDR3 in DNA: TGTGCCAGCTCACCACTAAAGAACAGGGATTCCACCGGGGAGCTGTTTTTT. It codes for CASSPLKNRDSTGELFF.

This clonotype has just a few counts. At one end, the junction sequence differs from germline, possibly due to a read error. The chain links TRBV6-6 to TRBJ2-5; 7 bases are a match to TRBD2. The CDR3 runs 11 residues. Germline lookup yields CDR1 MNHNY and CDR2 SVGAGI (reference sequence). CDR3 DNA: TGTGCCAGCAGTTACTCGGCGGGGGAGTTCTTC. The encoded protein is CASSYSAGEFF.

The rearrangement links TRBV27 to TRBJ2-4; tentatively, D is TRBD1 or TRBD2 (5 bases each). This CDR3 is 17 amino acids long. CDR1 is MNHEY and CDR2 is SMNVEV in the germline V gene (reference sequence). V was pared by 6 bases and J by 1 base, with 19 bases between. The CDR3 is CASSLRGTQRAKNIQYF. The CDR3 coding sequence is TGTGCCAGCAGCCTACGGGGCACCCAGCGGGCCAAAAACATTCAGTACTTC.

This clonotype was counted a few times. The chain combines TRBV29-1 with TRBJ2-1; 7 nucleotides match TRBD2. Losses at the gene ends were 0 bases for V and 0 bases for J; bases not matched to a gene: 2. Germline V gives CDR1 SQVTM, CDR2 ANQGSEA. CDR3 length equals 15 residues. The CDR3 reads CSVEELANSYNEQFF. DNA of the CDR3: TGCAGCGTTGAAGAACTAGCGAACTCCTACAATGAGCAGTTCTTC.

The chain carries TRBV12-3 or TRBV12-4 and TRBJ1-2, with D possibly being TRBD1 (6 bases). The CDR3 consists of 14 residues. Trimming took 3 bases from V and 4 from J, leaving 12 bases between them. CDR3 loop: CASSFSTGSYGYTF. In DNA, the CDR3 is TGTGCCAGCAGTTTTTCAACAGGGAGCTATGGCTACACCTTC.

CDR3 region: CASSPDTTTEKLFF. The CDR3 DNA is TGCGCCAGCAGCCCGGACACCACGACCGAAAAACTGTTTTTT. The chain has TRBV5-1 and TRBJ1-4; a weak D match, TRBD1 (5 bases). Trimming cost V 4 bases and J 8 bases, with 15 bases left between them. From germline, CDR1 is SGHRS and CDR2 YFSETQ. The CDR3 is 14 residues long.

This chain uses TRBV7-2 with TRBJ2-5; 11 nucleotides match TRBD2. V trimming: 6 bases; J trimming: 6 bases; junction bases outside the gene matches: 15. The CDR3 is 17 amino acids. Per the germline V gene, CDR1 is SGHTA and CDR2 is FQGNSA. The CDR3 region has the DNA TGTGCCAGCAGATCAGGGGGTAGCGGGAGGGGAGGAAAGACCCAGTACTTC. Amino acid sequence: CASRSGGSGRGGKTQYF.

The CDR3 nucleotides read TGTGCCAGCAGCGCCAAGGGGGGCGGGGTCACTGAAGCTTTCTTT. This sequence encodes CASSAKGGGVTEAFF. The genes are TRBV12-3 or TRBV12-4 and TRBJ1-1, with D maybe TRBD1 (6 bases). The CDR3 runs to 15 residues. V was shortened by 6 bases and J by 4 bases, with 18 bases between the two germline ends.

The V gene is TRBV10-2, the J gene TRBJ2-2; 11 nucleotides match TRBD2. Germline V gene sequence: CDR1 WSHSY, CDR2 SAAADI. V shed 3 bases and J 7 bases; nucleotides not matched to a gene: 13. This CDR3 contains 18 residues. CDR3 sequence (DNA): TGCGCCAGCAGTGAATTAGGACTAGCGGGTACCTTCGTCGGGGAGCTGTTTTTT. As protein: CASSELGLAGTFVGELFF.